This T cell receptor (beta chain) was identified during a study of cytomegalovirus exposure and HLA in healthy donors (dated by TCRdb to about 2017). Looking at the study overall: According to an earlier analysis of 587 of the donors, 200 million or so T cells yielded 117 million unique TCR beta sequences and 276 Gb of sequence data. An early release covering roughly 580 HLA-typed donors comprised about 300 gigabases of sequencing data and approximately 80 million unique TCR sequences. Of the 398 genotyped donors, approximately 83% fell in the genetic ancestry cluster associated with self-reported Caucasian donors. The study aimed to test whether signatures of past pathogen exposure could be identified by cataloging public T cell receptors. Using immunosequencing, the study profiled T cell repertoires from 666 subjects and related those repertoires to cytomegalovirus serostatus. Besides the first cohort of hundreds of subjects, a separate validation cohort made up of 90 to 150 different subjects was used. To predict cytomegalovirus infection status, the study brought together high-throughput TCR immunosequencing, statistical association of individual TCRs with disease status, and machine learning. A later analysis re-examined previously published TCR beta repertoires from about 670 donors and added high-resolution HLA genotyping to investigate patterns of TCR occurrence. In the later analysis, no new phenotypic data were used to find candidate immune exposures; instead, reliance was placed on TCR beta sequences and their occurrence across donors. An earlier analysis of more than 450 of the donors used high-throughput TCR beta sequencing to judge whether each TCR beta V gene segment behaved as functional or pseudogenic. Donor age, sex, ethnicity and CMV serostatus were compiled alongside the repertoire data. In a later genetic analysis, genome-wide SNP genotypes for 398 of the 666 donors were used, and that subset was treated as a discovery cohort. Every repertoire in the discovery cohort had been generated on one and the same sequencing platform. Both class I and class II loci were covered by HLA typing, at four-digit resolution. The number of typed donors differed by locus: roughly 629-630 for A, B, C, DRB1 and DQB1; approximately 520 for DQA1; some 610 for DPA1; and around 490 for DPB1. Roughly 5 DR-DQ haplotypes were treated as single units for association and clustering because of strong linkage in the cohort. Among 300 to 500 genotyped donors of the cohort, an average of approximately 220,000 unique TCR beta nucleotide sequences was sequenced per donor, of which 15% to 20% were non-productive.

The germline V gene encodes CDR1 SGHRS and CDR2 YFSETQ. Unmatched junction bases come to 16, with V trimmed by 4 bases and J by 13 bases. Its CDR3 holds 15 amino acids, cysteine through phenylalanine. The only DNA kept is the CDR3, 45 bases in frame from the first base. Library preparation employed the immunoSEQ multiplex PCR assay. A mixture of 60 forward primers for TCR Vbeta segments and 13 reverse primers for TCR Jbeta segments was used in the multiplex PCR. Amplification of the CDR3 region of rearranged TCR beta genes was performed with a multiplex PCR assay on genomic DNA. On the Illumina HiSeq System, the amplified TCR beta libraries were sequenced as 87-base-pair reads. Per the source publication's procedure: In a later analysis, around 80 million unique TCR beta chains were counted across the approximately 670 repertoires, and roughly 9.9 million of these chains were shared by at least two donors. Raw reads were error-corrected and collapsed into unique sequences with a nearest-neighbor algorithm that merged closely related sequences to remove PCR and sequencing errors. To assign V, D and J gene segments, CDR3 sequences were aligned to IMGT reference sequences. For a sequence to be retained, at least a six-nucleotide match to both a V gene segment and a J gene segment was required. Rearrangements were classified as productive when the CDR3 lacked stop codons and remained in frame with V and J, and all other rearrangements were classified as non-productive. CDR3 was defined according to IMGT convention as the region running from the second conserved V-encoded cysteine to the conserved J-encoded phenylalanine. Sequences without an unambiguous match to a single V gene segment were excluded from the earlier analysis of about 640 of the donors. An earlier analysis of several hundred of the donors called V segments functional above 56.7% productive rearrangements and segregating when the between-donor standard deviation exceeded 5%. To diagnose cytomegalovirus status from the catalog of TCR beta chain sequences, a statistical classification framework was built. V and J gene assignment, in a later analysis, came from comparing TCR nucleotide sequences with IMGT/GENE-DB human TR gene sequences. A later analysis assigned CDR3 sequences and most-parsimonious VDJ recombination scenarios with the TCRdist pipeline. In a later analysis, each TCR beta chain was defined by its CDR3 amino acid sequence together with its V-gene family, and reads without a unique V-gene family were excluded. In a later analysis, around 650 highly shared, low-generation-probability nucleotide sequences were removed to address suspected cross-contamination and a sequencing artifact. In a later analysis, a clonal expansion index was calculated for each public chain from normalized within-repertoire ranks of inferred template counts. In a later analysis, generation probabilities were computed using a VDJ recombination model fitted to out-of-frame rearrangements, and the results were checked against IGoR. In a later analysis, hypergeometric tests were used to score TCR-TCR, TCR-HLA and TCR-CMV co-occurrence, with a repertoire-size bias correction applied to TCR pairs. To estimate false discovery rates, a later analysis permuted the HLA or CMV assignments 20 times. A later analysis grouped co-occurring TCRs with DBSCAN, adding TCRdist sequence similarity when clustering within HLA-allele-positive subsets. Repertoires with fewer than 30,000 or more than 120,000 public chains were left out of co-occurrence clustering, as were about five repertoires with anomalous nucleotide sharing. TCRdb carries this immuneACCESS record with in-frame sequences only. Its versions omit some clonotypes, under half of them owing to an unresolved V gene in the studies checked, with the rest unexplained. V and J calls plus clone size are reproduced from that table; the DNA served to infer D and trimming. Here the sample has some 140,000 clones; roughly 78% occur a single time. The ten largest clones take up approximately 4.2% of the sample.

In total, approximately 700 healthy bone marrow donors made up the cohort. Cohort members were all nominally healthy when sampled, although unrecorded immune exposures were likely present. The donor was CMV seropositive and was included in the group of 250 to 300 seropositive cohort members. Every donor gave a peripheral blood sample, and the peripheral blood mononuclear cells from that sample were used for TCR beta sequencing. The Qiagen DNeasy Blood Extraction Kit was used to extract genomic DNA from the blood cell samples. Concerning this clone itself: Its specific antigen is unknown. Within one base of it there is no much larger clone, and no base qualities were kept.

Study-wide findings and limitations: A few of the identified cytomegalovirus-associated TCR beta chains were confirmed in vitro to be specific for cytomegalovirus antigens. A group of highly shared sequence variants was considered likely to be a technical artifact of the sequencing pipeline. While some public TCRs were present in many individuals, most TCR sequences turned up only very rarely across donors. An association between a missense DCLRE1C variant and V-gene and J-gene trimming of TCR beta chains was found in a later genetic analysis and replicated in an independent cohort. Compared with equally common non-associated chains, HLA-associated TCR beta chains in a later analysis were more clonally expanded and had lower generation probabilities. The study listed approximately 150 TCR beta chains as associated with cytomegalovirus. According to a later analysis, most CMV-associated TCR beta chains appeared to be HLA-restricted, and the HLA associations seemed to be driven largely by CMV exposure. The 87-base-pair reads could not distinguish some IMGT-functional V segments, including TRBV6-2 and TRBV6-3, so those segments were excluded. The earlier analysis of a few hundred of the donors excluded approximately 17 rarely observed V segments, including chromosome 9 orphons, because counts were too low. Correlated functional status among segregating V segments might reflect linkage disequilibrium, but an unknown experimental factor could not be ruled out. A further reported finding was that TCR beta sequences accurately predicted the HLA-A and HLA-B alleles for most subjects in the first cohort. In a later analysis, some 18,000 TCR beta sequences were associated with specific HLA alleles at a false discovery rate of 0.05. In this cohort, only TCR beta chains were sequenced, and detectable features were limited by the absence of alpha or paired-chain data. Because some donors lacked HLA typing at each locus, the association tests relied only on the typed subset. A later analysis reported that several top co-occurrence clusters appeared linked to parvovirus B19, influenza, CMV and Epstein-Barr virus. The classifier was reported to diagnose cytomegalovirus status with high specificity and sensitivity in both the original and validation cohorts. A later analysis found that TCR association rates varied across HLA loci, with DRB1 alleles showing the most associated TCRs and HLA-C alleles the fewest. In an earlier analysis of some 640 of the donors, most TCR beta V segments were observed in productive rearrangements about 90% or about 30% of the time, broadly matching IMGT annotations. Sequencing depth was assumed to be roughly uniform across donors in the presence/absence analyses, though that assumption may not hold. Immune exposure information for the cohort was limited to CMV serostatus. According to a later genetic analysis, donors in an Asian-associated ancestry cluster had fewer N-insertions in productive TCRs than the approximately 650-donor mean. When HLA alleles, especially DR and DQ, strongly co-occurred, attributing TCR associations to individual alleles was difficult. According to the authors, the approach could potentially be generalized to other disease states and immunological phenotypes.

The sequenced sample was PBMCs. The TCR sequence derives from a man in his fifties in good health and CMV-seropositive. The receptor chain draws on TRBV5-1 and TRBJ1-5, and 8 junctional nucleotides match TRBD1. The encoded CDR3 is CASSLSGQGAEYQHF. The bases are TGCGCCAGCAGCCTCTCCGGACAGGGCGCCGAGTATCAGCATTTT.